These 32 T cell receptor beta chains came from one sample sequenced in a study of CD8+ T cells in alopecia areata. In each case, RNA was isolated and then reverse transcribed into cDNA as the sequencing template. Method: immunoSEQ multiplex PCR; TCRdb's copy keeps in-frame clones and lacks some. The table shows 140,000 to 150,000 clones, with over 45% occurring only once. Sequenced input: CD4+ T cells sorted from blood. These receptors were obtained from a human donor with alopecia areata.

The table lists this clone with a few counts. This sequence joins TRBV29-1 and TRBJ1-1; perhaps TRBD1 as D (5 bases). Trimming removed 6 bases from V and 3 bases from J, with 14 bases in between. Germline V gene lookup returns CDR1 SQVTM and CDR2 ANQGSEA. This CDR3 contains 13 residues. The CDR3 region has the DNA TGCAGCGTACACAGACAGAGGGACACTGAAGCTTTCTTT. Its translation is CSVHRQRDTEAFF.

This clone was seen once. The chain has TRBV25-1 and TRBJ1-2; D is uncertain. V was pared by 4 bases and J by 5 bases, with 11 bases between. This CDR3 has 13 residues. CDR1 and CDR2 (germline): MGHDK, SYGVNS. CDR3 sequence reads: CASSGGLAYGYTF. DNA of the CDR3: TGTGCCAGCAGTGGAGGACTGGCTTATGGCTACACCTTC.

This clone has a single count. The CDR3 sequence: CASSAQRGLQGLQPQHF. The DNA of the CDR3 is TGTGCCAGCAGTGCTCAAAGGGGGCTGCAGGGGCTTCAGCCCCAGCATTTT. This chain connects TRBV28 to TRBJ1-5, with TRBD1 identical over 7 bases. CDR3 length equals 17 residues. V trimming: 5 bases; J trimming: 6 bases; junction bases outside the gene matches: 16. CDR1 is MDHEN, CDR2 SYDVKM, per germline. Using reference TRBV28 and TRBJ1-5 for the parts outside the CDR3, the full variable domain is DVKVTQSSRYLVKRTGEKVFLECVQDMDHENMFWYRQDPGLGLRLIYFSYDVKMKEKGDIPEGYSVSREKKERFSLILESASTNQTSMYLCASSAQRGLQGLQPQHFGDGTRLSIL.

The V and J genes are TRBV29-1 and TRBJ2-5; TRBD1 is a possible D gene (5 bases). The J call is uncertain, as TRBJ2-7 better fits the DNA end. Germline V gene sequence: CDR1 SQVTM, CDR2 ANQGSEA. There are 11 residues in the CDR3. Here the CDR3 DNA reads TGCAGCGTCGCCAGGGCCCACGAGCAGTACTTC. This gives the protein CSVARAHEQYF.

This clone was found a few times. The chain recombines TRBV29-1 with TRBJ2-5; D gene ambiguous. V dropped 4 bases and J dropped 1 base, with 10 bases sitting between them. This CDR3 contains 13 residues. Germline V gives CDR1 SQVTM, CDR2 ANQGSEA. Written as DNA, the CDR3 is TGCAGCGTTGGCCGGTCAGGCCAAGAGACCCAGTACTTC. Translating gives CSVGRSGQETQYF.

This clone was picked up a small number of times. CDR3 residues: CASSLGRYQETQYF. The CDR3 DNA sequence: TGTGCCAGCAGCTTAGGACGCTACCAAGAGACCCAGTACTTC. The chain combines TRBV7-9 with TRBJ2-5, with unresolved D. V was shortened by 1 base and J by 0 bases, with 6 bases between the two germline ends. This CDR3 comprises 14 residues. Germline V gene sequence: CDR1 SEHNR, CDR2 FQNEAQ (reference sequence).

The rearrangement links TRBV30 to TRBJ2-2, with TRBD2 matching 8 bases. The CDR3 extends over 15 amino acids. Trimming at V came to 4 bases and at J to 5 bases, leaving 9 bases not matched to a gene. Germline lookup yields CDR1 GTSNPN and CDR2 SVGIG (reference sequence). The CDR3 DNA reads as TGTGCCTGGACAACTAGCGGACCGTATACCGGGGAGCTGTTTTTT. Protein sequence: CAWTTSGPYTGELFF.

This clone showed up just a few times. The rearrangement links TRBV7-2 to TRBJ2-3; 8 positions agree with TRBD1. The CDR3 spans 15 residues. Germline V CDR1 and CDR2: SGHTA, FQGNSA. After removal of 4 bases from V and 5 bases from J, the junction contained 8 bases not matched to a gene. The CDR3: CASSSQGGGLDTQYF. CDR3 in DNA: TGTGCCAGCAGCTCACAGGGGGGAGGTTTAGATACGCAGTATTTT. Looking up the rest from reference TRBV7-2 and TRBJ2-3 gives the full variable domain: GAGVSQSPSNKVTEKGKDVELRCDPISGHTALYWYRQSLGQGLEFLIYFQGNSAPDKSGLPSDRFSAERTGGSVSTLTIQRTQQEDSAVYLCASSSQGGGLDTQYFGPGTRLTVL.

The chain uses TRBV11-3 and TRBJ2-4; D is possibly TRBD1 (8 bases). The V gene's germline CDR1 is SGHNT and CDR2 YENEEA. Between the trimmed V and J ends, which lost 5 bases and 7 bases, there was a span of 18 bases. The CDR3 loop spans 15 amino acids. The CDR3 here is CASSPTTGEGNIQYF. The CDR3 nucleotides read TGTGCCAGCAGCCCCACGACAGGGGAGGGGAACATTCAGTACTTC.

The chain links TRBV29-1 to TRBJ2-1; 10 positions agree with TRBD2. Trimming at V came to 1 base and at J to 0 bases, leaving 9 bases not matched to a gene. CDR3 length equals 18 residues. Per the germline V gene, CDR1 is SQVTM and CDR2 is ANQGSEA. CDR3: CSVEGPGLAASSYNEQFF. In DNA, the CDR3 is TGCAGCGTTGAAGGACCAGGACTAGCGGCGAGCTCCTACAATGAGCAGTTCTTC.

As to this clone: The same CDR3 also results from other DNA sequences found in this sample. The chain is built from TRBV7-9 and TRBJ2-5, with 7 bases matching TRBD1. V shed 8 bases and J 5 bases; nucleotides not matched to a gene: 2. This CDR3 comprises 11 residues. The germline CDR1 and CDR2 sequences are SEHNR and FQNEAQ (reference sequence). CDR3 coding DNA: TGTGCCAGCCAGGGACAGGAGACCCAGTACTTC. This encodes CASQGQETQYF.

V gene TRBV29-1 combines with J gene TRBJ1-2; the D is unclear. V dropped 3 bases and J dropped 8 bases, with 7 bases sitting between them. Germline CDR1 is SQVTM and CDR2 is ANQGSEA. The CDR3 runs to 10 residues. CDR3 amino acids: CSVDIGGYTF. The CDR3 DNA sequence: TGCAGCGTTGACATCGGGGGCTACACCTTC.

Worth noting for this clone: Lacking the conserved final phenylalanine or tryptophan, this CDR3 likely reflects a read error. This chain joins TRBV30 and TRBJ2-7; 8 bases are a match to TRBD1. The CDR3 is made up of 14 amino acids. V was pared by 2 bases and J by 2 bases, with 5 bases of the junction left unmatched. CDR1 and CDR2 from the germline V gene are GTSNPN and SVGIG (reference sequence). Here the CDR3 reads CAWSRDRWAYEQYL. DNA of the CDR3: TGTGCCTGGAGTAGGGACAGGTGGGCCTACGAGCAGTACCTC.

This clone occurred a few times. The rearrangement links TRBV4-1 to TRBJ2-5, with D hard to call. CDR3 size: 14 residues. The ends were cut back, 0 bases at V and 4 bases at J, with 9 bases in the middle. Germline V gives CDR1 MGHRA, CDR2 YSYEKL. The CDR3 loop reads CASSQEKAGETQYF. The DNA of the CDR3 is TGCGCCAGCAGCCAAGAGAAGGCCGGAGAGACCCAGTACTTC.

V gene TRBV30 combines with J gene TRBJ2-5; no reliable D call. Trimming took 0 bases from V and 2 from J, leaving 7 bases between them. The CDR3 consists of 13 residues. Germline V CDR1 and CDR2: GTSNPN, SVGIG (reference sequence). This CDR3 reads CAWSVLHQETQYF. In DNA form, the CDR3 reads TGTGCCTGGAGTGTACTACATCAAGAGACCCAGTACTTC.

This rearrangement joins TRBV14 to TRBJ1-2, with 12 bases aligning to TRBD1. This CDR3 spans 16 amino acids. The junction had 9 bases not matched to a gene; V was cut back by 3 bases and J by 7 bases. Per the germline V gene, CDR1 is SGHDN and CDR2 is FVKESK. The CDR3 region is CASSHVAAGQGAGYTF. The CDR3 DNA is TGTGCCAGCAGCCATGTCGCGGCGGGACAGGGGGCTGGCTACACCTTC.

The rearrangement joins TRBV28 to TRBJ1-5, with TRBD1 matching 7 bases. V lost 3 bases to trimming and J lost 6 bases; unmatched junction nucleotides: 11. This CDR3 is 16 amino acids long. The V gene's germline CDR1 is MDHEN and CDR2 SYDVKM. In DNA, the CDR3 is TGTGCCAGCAGTTTTTCATTCAGGGGGGCGGGTCAGCCCCAGCATTTT. This translates into CASSFSFRGAGQPQHF.

The chain is built from TRBV5-4 and TRBJ2-7, with 8 bases that match TRBD2. The CDR3 consists of 16 residues. The V and J ends lost 0 bases and 3 bases, in that order; junction bases with no gene match: 8. The germline CDR1 and CDR2 sequences are SGHNT and YYREEE (reference sequence). The CDR3 nucleotides read TGTGCCAGCAGCTTGGGCGTTAGCGGGACGGTCTACGAGCAGTACTTC. It yields the protein CASSLGVSGTVYEQYF.

The chain is built from TRBV29-1 and TRBJ2-5; D is uncertain. Germline V lookup: CDR1 SQVTM, CDR2 ANQGSEA. The CDR3 has 10 residues. Trimming shortened V by 4 bases and J by 1 base, and 1 base separated the two germline ends. CDR3 coding DNA: TGCAGCGTTGTCCAAGAGACCCAGTACTTC. Translation: CSVVQETQYF.

The J gene is TRBJ2-1, the V gene TRBV30; no clear D gene. Trimming took off 5 bases at V and 0 bases at J, with 8 bases between the two ends. The CDR3 spans 13 residues. Germline V lookup: CDR1 GTSNPN, CDR2 SVGIG (reference sequence). The CDR3 protein is CAWLRNSYNEQFF. The CDR3 DNA reads TGTGCCTGGCTTCGGAACTCCTACAATGAGCAGTTCTTC.

This chain connects TRBV29-1 to TRBJ1-4; the D is unclear. CDR1 and CDR2 (germline): SQVTM, ANQGSEA. The germline V and J ends were trimmed by 4 bases and 4 bases, with 7 bases remaining between them. The CDR3 has 12 residues. The CDR3 loop reads CSVVGRNEKLFF. CDR3 sequence (DNA): TGCAGCGTTGTTGGGCGTAATGAAAAACTGTTTTTT.

This chain joins TRBV7-9 and TRBJ2-1; D is undetermined. The CDR3 extends over 15 amino acids. Germline assignment: CDR1 SEHNR and CDR2 FQNEAQ (reference sequence). Trimming stripped 5 bases from V and 12 bases from J, with 23 bases between. DNA of the CDR3: TGTGCCAGCAGCGTGGGTATAATTGCCGCGTTTCTGCAGTTCTTC. Protein product: CASSVGIIAAFLQFF.

This clone was counted only a few times. The chain links TRBV6-6 to TRBJ1-2; D remains unclear. Trimming took 6 bases from V and 5 from J, leaving 13 bases between them. This CDR3 is built from 13 residues. The germline V gene has CDR1 MNHNY and CDR2 SVGAGI (reference sequence). The CDR3 sequence is CASSSDRLYGYTF. In nucleotides, the CDR3 is TGTGCCAGCAGCTCTGATAGGTTATATGGCTACACCTTC.

The DNA of the CDR3 is TGTGCCAGCAGTCCTGACAGGGACTATGGCTACACCTTC. It specifies CASSPDRDYGYTF. The chain has TRBV28 and TRBJ1-2; 7 nucleotides match TRBD1. Trimming took 5 bases from V and 3 from J; bases not matched to a gene: 3. The CDR3 totals 13 residues. The germline gives CDR1 MDHEN, CDR2 SYDVKM.

This chain connects TRBV7-9 to TRBJ2-5; D is unclear. Trimming removed 2 bases from V and 4 bases from J, with 2 bases in between. Germline CDR1 and CDR2: SEHNR and FQNEAQ (reference sequence). The CDR3 is 11 residues long. CDR3 in DNA: TGTGCCAGCAGCTTACCAGAGACCCAGTACTTC. Protein product: CASSLPETQYF.

J is TRBJ2-1 and V is TRBV30; D unclear. V was shortened by 2 bases and J by 6 bases, with 11 bases between the two germline ends. CDR1 and CDR2 from the germline V gene are GTSNPN and SVGIG (reference sequence). The CDR3 is made up of 13 amino acids. CDR3 DNA: TGTGCCTGGAGTCCAAACAAGGCCAATGAGCAGTTCTTC. It yields the protein CAWSPNKANEQFF.

The chain links TRBV29-1 to TRBJ2-5, with D possibly TRBD2 on 6 matching bases. CDR3 length equals 13 residues. In germline, CDR1 is SQVTM, CDR2 ANQGSEA. V dropped 6 bases and J dropped 0 bases, with 11 bases sitting between them. For the CDR3, the DNA is TGCAGCGTGGGACTGAGGTACCAAGAGACCCAGTACTTC. Residues: CSVGLRYQETQYF.

CDR3 protein: CSVRNTGVNTEAFF. The CDR3 nucleotides read TGCAGCGTTAGGAATACAGGGGTGAACACTGAAGCTTTCTTT. The rearrangement uses TRBV29-1 and TRBJ1-1, with TRBD1 matching 7 bases. The CDR3 has 14 amino acids. Trimming cost V 5 bases and J 0 bases; bases outside gene matches: 6. Germline values: CDR1 SQVTM, CDR2 ANQGSEA.

The sample holds a few counts of this clone. The rearrangement links TRBV5-1 to TRBJ2-1, with 8 bases aligning to TRBD2. This CDR3 comprises 16 residues. Trimming cost V 4 bases and J 6 bases; bases outside gene matches: 12. CDR1 is SGHRS, CDR2 YFSETQ, per germline. DNA of the CDR3: TGCGCCAGCAGCATAGGAGCGGGAGAGCTTTCCAATGAGCAGTTCTTC. The encoded protein is CASSIGAGELSNEQFF. Complete variable domain (other parts from reference TRBV5-1 and TRBJ2-1): KAGVTQTPRYLIKTRGQQVTLSCSPISGHRSVSWYQQTPGQGLQFLFEYFSETQRNKGNFPGRFSGRQFSNSRSEMNVSTLELGDSALYLCASSIGAGELSNEQFFGPGTRLTVL.

The rearrangement uses TRBV5-1 and TRBJ2-7; D is ambiguous. The germline gives CDR1 SGHRS, CDR2 YFSETQ. Trimming cost V 5 bases and J 3 bases, with 15 bases left between them. This CDR3 region has 14 residues. The CDR3 region is CASRYEASYYEQYF. In nucleotides, the CDR3 is TGCGCCAGCAGATACGAGGCATCCTACTACGAGCAGTACTTC.

This clone was picked up a small number of times. This chain connects TRBV19 to TRBJ1-2; no clear D. The CDR3 is 15 amino acids. Trimming shortened V by 3 bases and J by 3 bases, and 14 bases separated the two germline ends. In germline, CDR1 is LNHDA, CDR2 SQIVND (reference sequence). The chain's CDR3 is CASSINLSRDYGYTF. For the CDR3, the DNA is TGTGCCAGTAGTATTAATTTGAGCAGAGACTATGGCTACACCTTC.

The chain joins TRBV10-2 to TRBJ2-7, with a tentative D call TRBD1 (5 bases). CDR1 and CDR2 from the germline V gene are WSHSY and SAAADI. V was clipped by 6 bases and J by 3 bases, with 15 bases between them. This CDR3 is 14 amino acids long. In DNA form, the CDR3 reads TGCGCCAGCAGCGCTCTGGGGCAGCTCTACGAGCAGTACTTC. Translating it yields CASSALGQLYEQYF.